Shown below are 21 T cell receptor beta chains from a single sample sequenced in a study of T cells generated in artificial thymic organoids. Semi-nested PCR with reverse primers in the TRAC or TRBC constant regions amplified each chain separately. A single record per CDR3 protein comes from TCRdb applying MiXCR to the 5' RACE reads. The sample has some 8,000 distinct CDR3 sequences, around 20% seen once. Sequenced material: naive CD8+ T cells from the thymus. This sample's subset: CD3+TCRalphabeta+CD8SP T cells; for blood, CD45RO-CCR7+ naive CD8+ T cells. Every receptor here comes from a human donor who gave cord blood stem cells for thymic organoid culture, a cardiac surgery patient who gave postnatal thymus, or a blood donor (not recorded which).

By frequency in the sample, this clonotype is medium-sized. The chain joins TRBV5-1 to TRBJ2-7; 8 bases are shared with TRBD1. V lost 4 bases to trimming and J lost 2 bases; unmatched junction nucleotides: 5. Germline-derived CDR1 and CDR2 are SGHRS and YFSETQ. The CDR3 covers 14 residues. CDR3 nucleotide sequence: TGCGCCAGCAGCGTGGGACAGGCGCCCTACGAGCAGTACTTC. It yields the protein CASSVGQAPYEQYF.

By its share, this clonotype is medium-sized (0.01 to 0.1%). The chain recombines TRBV6-2 or TRBV6-3 with TRBJ2-7; a possible D gene is TRBD2 (5 bases). Germline assignment: CDR1 MNHEY and CDR2 SVGEGT. Trimming removed 7 bases from V and 0 bases from J, with 10 bases in between. The CDR3 loop spans 13 amino acids. CDR3 in DNA: TGTGCCAGCATAGGAGCGGACTCCTACGAGCAGTACTTC. It specifies CASIGADSYEQYF.

This clonotype ranks as medium-sized (0.01 to 0.1%). This rearrangement joins TRBV20-1 to TRBJ2-5, with no clear D. In germline, CDR1 is DFQATT, CDR2 SNEGSKA (reference sequence). The CDR3 is made up of 17 amino acids. V was cut by 1 base and J by 5 bases, with 23 bases left in between. The DNA for the CDR3 is TGCAGTGCTAGAGGAAGCCGAAAGTACCCGATCCCCGAGACCCAGTACTTC. It specifies CSARGSRKYPIPETQYF.

Of note for this clonotype: This may be a read error, as it is one base from a much larger clone. The DNA of the CDR3 is TGCGCCAGCAGCTTTACCGACAATGAGCAGTTCTTC. This codes for CASSFTDNEQFF. J is TRBJ2-1 and V is TRBV4-1; D is uncertain. Trimming stripped 5 bases from V and 5 bases from J, with 7 bases between. Germline V gene data show CDR1 as MGHRA and CDR2 as YSYEKL. The length of the CDR3 is 12 residues.

As concerns this clonotype: A much larger clone differs by one base, so this may be a read error. The J gene is TRBJ1-5, the V gene TRBV10-3; D possibly corresponds to TRBD1 (5 bases). The CDR3 is made up of 14 amino acids. CDR1 and CDR2 from the germline V gene are ENHRY and SYGVKD. The CDR3 sequence: CAISESPGYQSQHF. DNA of the CDR3: TGTGCCATCAGTGAGTCCCCAGGGTATCAGTCCCAGCATTTT.

This clonotype was found once. The V and J genes are TRBV12-3 or TRBV12-4 and TRBJ1-1; D ambiguous. Trimming removed 2 bases from V and 8 bases from J, with 12 bases in between. CDR3 length: 13 residues. This chain's CDR3 is CASSLTVWGEAFF. CDR3 nucleotides: TGTGCCAGCAGTTTAACAGTCTGGGGAGAAGCTTTCTTT.

Only a few counts were recorded for this clonotype. CDR3 protein: CAGTRDHNEKLFF. The CDR3 DNA reads TGTGCCGGCACCCGGGACCATAATGAAAAACTGTTTTTT. The V call is TRBV28, the J call TRBJ1-4, with a weak D call TRBD1 (5 bases). CDR3 length: 13 residues. The germline gives CDR1 MDHEN, CDR2 SYDVKM. The germline V and J ends were trimmed by 11 bases and 4 bases, with 14 bases remaining between them.

This clonotype is judged medium-sized. The V call is TRBV27, the J call TRBJ1-2; TRBD1 aligns across 12 bases. From germline, CDR1 is MNHEY and CDR2 SMNVEV (reference sequence). The CDR3 has 15 residues. After removal of 6 bases from V and 7 bases from J, the junction contained 9 bases not matched to a gene. In DNA form, the CDR3 reads TGTGCCAGCAGCCTAGGGGGGACAGGGGGCGGTGGCTACACCTTC. It encodes CASSLGGTGGGGYTF.

A word on this clonotype: This clone may be a read error of a much larger clone one base away. Without the conserved terminal phenylalanine or tryptophan, this CDR3 likely stems from a read error. V is TRBV27 and J is TRBJ1-1; no reliable D call. Germline-derived CDR1 and CDR2 are MNHEY and SMNVEV (reference sequence). CDR3 size: 11 residues. The V end was cut by 8 bases, the J end by 1 base, with 5 bases between. CDR3 coding DNA: TGTGCCAGCCACCGGAACACTGAAGCTTTCTTG. Translated: CASHRNTEAFL.

By share, this clonotype counts as medium-sized (0.01 to 0.1%). The chain combines TRBV6-5 with TRBJ2-3; 9 bases fit TRBD2. Per germline, CDR1 MNHEY and CDR2 SVGAGI. Trimming cost V 10 bases and J 2 bases; bases outside gene matches: 22. The CDR3 has 19 amino acids. The CDR3 nucleotides are TGTGCCACCACCGCGGGGGGGCCCTATTACGAAGAAAACACAGATACGCAGTATTTT. As protein: CATTAGGPYYEENTDTQYF.

The chain joins TRBV12-3 or TRBV12-4 to TRBJ2-1, with 13 bases aligning to TRBD2. V trimming: 8 bases; J trimming: 5 bases; junction bases outside the gene matches: 9. The CDR3 is 16 residues long. CDR3 region: CASSSPGLAGHNEQFF. The DNA for the CDR3 is TGTGCCAGCTCCTCCCCGGGACTAGCGGGGCACAATGAGCAGTTCTTC.

This clonotype is medium-sized (0.01 to 0.1%) in the sample. This sequence joins TRBV9 and TRBJ2-7, with D uncertain. V dropped 0 bases and J dropped 1 base, with 8 bases sitting between them. Germline V gene data show CDR1 as SGDLS and CDR2 as YYNGEE. This CDR3 contains 14 residues. The CDR3: CASSVAATSYEQYF. CDR3 DNA: TGTGCCAGCAGCGTAGCGGCCACTTCCTACGAGCAGTACTTC.

As to this clonotype: At one end the junction does not follow the germline gene, possibly because of a read error. The rearrangement uses TRBV2 and TRBJ1-1; D is undetermined. This CDR3 has 8 amino acids. Germline CDR1 reads SNHLY; CDR2 reads FYNNEI. CDR3 nucleotide sequence: TGTGCCAGCACTGAAGCTTTCTTT. Translated, it gives CASTEAFF.

V is TRBV30 and J is TRBJ2-7; D remains ambiguous. Trimming took 5 bases from V and 1 from J, leaving 12 bases between them. The length of the CDR3 is 13 residues. Germline loops: CDR1 GTSNPN, CDR2 SVGIG (reference sequence). DNA of the CDR3: TGTGCCTGGGATTCGGTGGGATCCTACGAGCAGTACTTC. This sequence encodes CAWDSVGSYEQYF.

This clonotype came up once. This sequence joins TRBV6-1 and TRBJ1-3; TRBD1 matches 9 bases. The V gene end was trimmed by 6 bases and the J gene end by 1 base; junction bases not matched to a gene: 7. CDR3 length: 16 amino acids. Germline V gene data show CDR1 as MNHNS and CDR2 as SASEGT. The CDR3 nucleotides are TGTGCCAGCAGATCAACCGGGACAGGGTCTGGAAACACCATATATTTT. Protein product: CASRSTGTGSGNTIYF.

This clonotype was counted once. This sequence joins TRBV6-6 and TRBJ1-2, with D perhaps TRBD1 (5 bases). Trimming left V 7 bases short and J 4 bases short, with 13 bases between. Germline values: CDR1 MNHNY, CDR2 SVGAGI (reference sequence). The CDR3 is 13 residues long. The CDR3, as DNA: TGTGCCAGCACTGAAGGGGTTGGCTATGGCTACACCTTC. Translated, it gives CASTEGVGYGYTF.

This clonotype was counted only a few times. The chain links TRBV5-6 to TRBJ2-7, with unresolved D. The germline V and J ends were trimmed by 4 bases and 4 bases, with 21 bases remaining between them. The CDR3 sequence is 16 residues long. Germline-derived CDR1 and CDR2 are SGHDT and YYEEEE. This chain's CDR3 is CASSRGVGRQRYEQYF. CDR3 DNA sequence: TGTGCCAGCAGCCGTGGAGTGGGCAGGCAAAGGTACGAGCAGTACTTC.

The sample holds many counts of this clonotype. J is TRBJ2-3 and V is TRBV9, with TRBD1 identical over 7 bases. Germline-derived CDR1 and CDR2 are SGDLS and YYNGEE. V was clipped by 3 bases and J by 2 bases; unmatched bases: 6. The CDR3 length is 15 residues. The CDR3 loop is CASSDTGTDTDTQYF. The CDR3, as DNA: TGTGCCAGCAGCGACACCGGGACAGACACAGATACGCAGTATTTT.

Ten or more counts support this clonotype. This chain connects TRBV28 to TRBJ2-7; 10 nucleotides agree with TRBD2. Unmatched junction bases numbered 19, after V lost 9 bases and J lost 5 bases. CDR3 length: 17 residues. Germline CDR1 MDHEN, CDR2 SYDVKM. The CDR3 bases are TGTGCCAGGTCAACCAGCGGGAGGGCTCGAGAGGCTCACGAGCAGTACTTC. Its protein is CARSTSGRAREAHEQYF.

By its share, this clonotype is medium-sized (0.01 to 0.1%). The chain employs TRBV6-6 and TRBJ1-2, with 11 bases that match TRBD1. Trimming at V came to 4 bases and at J to 4 bases, leaving 5 bases not matched to a gene. From germline, CDR1 is MNHNY and CDR2 SVGAGI (reference sequence). The CDR3 has 15 amino acids. The CDR3 spells CASSFGQGALYGYTF. CDR3 DNA: TGTGCCAGCAGTTTCGGACAGGGGGCGCTCTATGGCTACACCTTC.

This clonotype was observed at least ten times. The J gene is TRBJ2-7, the V gene TRBV20-1; 11 nucleotides match TRBD2. Germline-derived CDR1 and CDR2 are DFQATT and SNEGSKA (reference sequence). This CDR3 comprises 15 residues. The V gene end was trimmed by 0 bases and the J gene end by 6 bases; junction bases not matched to a gene: 7. The CDR3 DNA is TGCAGTGCTAGAGACGGGACTAGCGGTCGACCCGAGCAGTACTTC. Protein product: CSARDGTSGRPEQYF.